The 31 T cell receptor beta chains below were found in one sample sequenced in a study of cytomegalovirus exposure and HLA in healthy donors. It was with 60 Vbeta and 13 Jbeta primers that the PCR ran. Assay used: immunoSEQ multiplex PCR; TCRdb lists only in-frame clones, some missing. The sample records about 43,000 clones, 81% being singletons. The sample taken for sequencing was PBMCs. All receptors derive from a man aged 50-60 years in good health and CMV-seronegative.

The chain has TRBV6-5 and TRBJ1-3; D gene uncertain. With 0 bases removed from V and 4 bases from J, the gap between germline ends came to 10 bases. CDR1 is MNHEY and CDR2 is SVGAGI in the germline V gene. The CDR3 runs to 15 residues. DNA of the CDR3: TGTGCCAGCAGTTACTCCCACGAGGGCGGAAACACCATATATTTT. Amino acids: CASSYSHEGGNTIYF.

The chain is built from TRBV2 and TRBJ2-7; TRBD1 matches 7 bases. The CDR3 runs to 13 residues. V lost 3 bases, J lost 5 bases, and 4 bases stayed unmatched. Germline V gene lookup returns CDR1 SNHLY and CDR2 FYNNEI. The CDR3 loop is CASSDYGTDEQYF. CDR3 sequence (DNA): TGTGCCAGCAGTGACTACGGGACAGACGAGCAGTACTTC.

The rearrangement links TRBV6-5 to TRBJ2-1; TRBD2 aligns across 11 bases. Unmatched junction bases numbered 7, after V lost 4 bases and J lost 8 bases. Germline V gene data show CDR1 as MNHEY and CDR2 as SVGAGI. The CDR3 is 15 amino acids. This chain's CDR3 is CASSLAGGPGHEQFF. For the CDR3, the DNA is TGTGCCAGCAGTTTAGCGGGAGGGCCGGGCCATGAGCAGTTCTTC.

This chain connects TRBV7-9 to TRBJ2-7; TRBD1 might be the D (5 bases). The CDR3 sequence is 15 residues long. Trimming removed 3 bases at V and 2 bases at J, with 14 bases between. Germline loops: CDR1 SEHNR, CDR2 FQNEAQ (reference sequence). CDR3 DNA sequence: TGTGCCAGCAGCTTTGGGGCGGCGGATACCTACGAGCAGTACTTC. Amino acid sequence: CASSFGAADTYEQYF.

The table lists this clone with a few counts. This chain links TRBV6-5 with TRBJ2-7; 8 bases are shared with TRBD1. This CDR3 is built from 15 residues. The J segment lost 2 bases and the V segment lost 3 bases, leaving 6 bases of the junction unmatched. The V gene's germline CDR1 is MNHEY and CDR2 SVGAGI. The CDR3 region has the DNA TGTGCCAGCAGTTATAGGACAGGGAAGACCTACGAGCAGTACTTC. It specifies CASSYRTGKTYEQYF.

V and J are TRBV11-1 and TRBJ2-1; TRBD2 matches 8 bases. The CDR3 is made up of 16 amino acids. The J segment lost 2 bases and the V segment lost 2 bases, leaving 5 bases of the junction unmatched. The germline V gene has CDR1 SGHAT and CDR2 FQDESV (reference sequence). The CDR3 DNA reads TGTGCCAGCAGCTTAAAACGGGGGGGCCCCTACAATGAGCAGTTCTTC. Its protein product is CASSLKRGGPYNEQFF.

The chain links TRBV5-5 to TRBJ1-1; 7 bases are shared with TRBD1. The CDR3 length is 13 residues. The junction had 3 bases not matched to a gene; V was cut back by 2 bases and J by 5 bases. Looked up from germline, CDR1 is SGHKS and CDR2 is YYEKEE (reference sequence). CDR3 sequence: CASSLQGRTEAFF. The CDR3 DNA follows: TGTGCCAGCAGCTTACAGGGGAGGACTGAAGCTTTCTTT.

This clone was counted between two and nine times. V usage is TRBV7-2 and J usage is TRBJ2-1, with D tentatively TRBD2 (5 bases). This CDR3 is built from 14 residues. The ends were cut back, 4 bases at V and 0 bases at J, with 7 bases in the middle. CDR1 SGHTA and CDR2 FQGNSA come from the germline V gene. CDR3 bases: TGTGCCAGCAGCTCCGCGGGCTCCTACAATGAGCAGTTCTTC. Translating it yields CASSSAGSYNEQFF.

Only one count was recorded for this clone. This chain connects TRBV4-3 to TRBJ1-2; D is ambiguous. The CDR3 consists of 15 residues. The germline V gene has CDR1 LGHNA and CDR2 YSLEER. V lost 0 bases and J lost 1, with 9 bases in between. In DNA form, the CDR3 reads TGCGCCAGCAGCCAAGATCCAGGTGGTAACTATGGCTACACCTTC. Protein sequence: CASSQDPGGNYGYTF.

V usage is TRBV5-1 and J usage is TRBJ2-2, with 13 bases identical to TRBD2. Germline lookup yields CDR1 SGHRS and CDR2 YFSETQ. Germline trimming cut 6 bases from V and 2 bases from J; bases unmatched to any gene: 1. This CDR3 has 15 residues. CDR3: CASTGLAGNTGELFF. In nucleotides, the CDR3 is TGCGCCAGCACGGGACTAGCGGGAAACACCGGGGAGCTGTTTTTT.

This clone has just one count. The V call is TRBV9, the J call TRBJ2-3; 11 nucleotides align to TRBD2. The CDR3 has 15 residues. The V and J ends lost 3 bases and 4 bases, in that order; junction bases with no gene match: 4. Germline V gene lookup returns CDR1 SGDLS and CDR2 YYNGEE. CDR3 amino acids: CASSDGSGGADTQYF. The CDR3 coding sequence is TGTGCCAGCAGCGATGGTAGCGGGGGGGCAGATACGCAGTATTTT. Full variable domain (rest looked up from reference TRBV9 and TRBJ2-3): DSGVTQTPKHLITATGQRVTLRCSPRSGDLSVYWYQQSLDQGLQFLIQYYNGEERAKGNILERFSAQQFPDLHSELNLSSLELGDSALYFCASSDGSGGADTQYFGPGTRLTVL.

The chain couples TRBV6-1 to TRBJ1-2; 7 bases map to TRBD1. The CDR3 is made up of 15 amino acids. CDR1 is MNHNS and CDR2 is SASEGT in the germline V gene. V shed 7 bases and J 1 base; nucleotides not matched to a gene: 9. Here the CDR3 DNA reads TGTGCCAGCACCACACGACAGGGATATAACTATGGCTACACCTTC. Amino acids: CASTTRQGYNYGYTF.

The chain's CDR3 is CASSYAGHNEQFF. Here the CDR3 DNA reads TGTGCCAGCAGTTACGCGGGGCACAATGAGCAGTTCTTC. The J gene is TRBJ2-1, the V gene TRBV6-5; perhaps TRBD2 as D (6 bases). Germline V gene data show CDR1 as MNHEY and CDR2 as SVGAGI. The CDR3 extends over 13 amino acids. The germline V and J ends were trimmed by 2 bases and 5 bases, with 7 bases remaining between them.

The V and J genes are TRBV10-3 and TRBJ1-2, with D uncertain. Germline V gene lookup returns CDR1 ENHRY and CDR2 SYGVKD. Between the trimmed V and J ends, which lost 3 bases and 6 bases, there was a span of 8 bases. The CDR3 is 12 residues long. CDR3 bases: TGTGCCATCAGTGAATCGGGGAATGGCTACACCTTC. Protein sequence: CAISESGNGYTF.

J is TRBJ1-1 and V is TRBV5-6; no definite D call. V lost 4 bases to trimming and J lost 3 bases, with 19 bases between them. The CDR3 extends over 16 amino acids. Germline-derived CDR1 and CDR2 are SGHDT and YYEEEE. CDR3 coding DNA: TGTGCCAGCAGCCGGAAAGCAAAAGAGGATTACACTGAAGCTTTCTTT. The encoded protein is CASSRKAKEDYTEAFF.

J is TRBJ2-7 and V is TRBV4-1, with 7 bases that match TRBD1. The trim removed 4 bases at V and 1 base at J, leaving 4 bases unmatched. Germline V gene lookup returns CDR1 MGHRA and CDR2 YSYEKL. The CDR3 contains 14 residues. CDR3 amino acids: CASSLNRGSYEQYF. The DNA of the CDR3 is TGCGCCAGCAGCCTAAACAGGGGATCCTACGAGCAGTACTTC.

The chain is built from TRBV7-2 and TRBJ2-1, with TRBD2 matching over 9 bases. The CDR3 contains 17 residues. The V gene's germline CDR1 is SGHTA and CDR2 FQGNSA. The trim removed 5 bases at V and 0 bases at J, leaving 8 bases unmatched. The chain's CDR3 is CASSVRLAVSSYNEQFF. For the CDR3, the DNA is TGTGCCAGCAGCGTTCGACTAGCGGTTAGCTCCTACAATGAGCAGTTCTTC.

The chain links TRBV11-1 to TRBJ2-3, with D tentatively TRBD1 (5 bases). This CDR3 region has 14 residues. Trimming took off 5 bases at V and 6 bases at J, with 15 bases between the two ends. Germline CDR1 and CDR2: SGHAT and FQDESV (reference sequence). The CDR3, as DNA: TGTGCCAGCAGCCCCCGACAGAGCCCGGATACGCAGTATTTT. Translating gives CASSPRQSPDTQYF.

J is TRBJ1-4 and V is TRBV15; no clear D. V lost 0 bases and J 8 bases, leaving 13 bases between the germline ends. This CDR3 contains 15 residues. The V gene's germline CDR1 is LNHNV and CDR2 YYDKDF (reference sequence). This chain's CDR3 is CATSRERQVPEKLFF. The CDR3 DNA follows: TGTGCCACCAGCAGAGAACGGCAGGTCCCCGAAAAACTGTTTTTT.

The chain recombines TRBV28 with TRBJ1-2; 8 nucleotides agree with TRBD1. CDR3 length: 19 residues. The germline gives CDR1 MDHEN, CDR2 SYDVKM. V lost 5 bases and J lost 5; bases outside the gene matches: 22. The CDR3 bases are TGTGCCAGCAGTCAATCGTACAGGGGGTATCTGTCCTCTCAATATGGCTACACCTTC. Translated, it gives CASSQSYRGYLSSQYGYTF.

The chain recombines TRBV6-1 with TRBJ2-7; 8 nucleotides agree with TRBD1. Germline V gives CDR1 MNHNS, CDR2 SASEGT. Trimming took 6 bases from V and 7 from J; bases not matched to a gene: 8. CDR3 length: 13 residues. CDR3 in DNA: TGTGCCAGCAGGGACAGGGACCTTTGGGAGCAGTACTTC. Translation: CASRDRDLWEQYF.

This chain uses TRBV7-3 with TRBJ1-5, with 9 bases lining up with TRBD1. The CDR3 is 13 amino acids. Trimming cost V 5 bases and J 5 bases; bases outside gene matches: 1. Looked up from germline, CDR1 is SGHTA and CDR2 is FQGTGA. The chain's CDR3 is CASSRTGDQPQHF. The CDR3 bases are TGTGCCAGCAGCCGGACAGGGGATCAGCCCCAGCATTTT.

The chain couples TRBV6-5 to TRBJ2-3; D might be TRBD2 (5 bases). The CDR3 has 15 amino acids. Trimming took off 6 bases at V and 6 bases at J, with 19 bases between the two ends. Germline assignment: CDR1 MNHEY and CDR2 SVGAGI. DNA of the CDR3: TGTGCCAGCAGCCGCCTGGGTAGCGCCCTTGATACGCAGTATTTT. Translation gives CASSRLGSALDTQYF.

The chain links TRBV9 to TRBJ2-1; 11 bases match TRBD1. The CDR3 has 16 amino acids. CDR1 SGDLS and CDR2 YYNGEE come from the germline V gene. Germline trimming cut 0 bases from V and 3 bases from J; bases unmatched to any gene: 2. The CDR3 region has the DNA TGTGCCAGCAGCGTAGTTGGGACAGGGGGCTACAATGAGCAGTTCTTC. Translating it yields CASSVVGTGGYNEQFF.

The chain has TRBV7-8 and TRBJ2-1, with 8 bases identical to TRBD2. Unmatched junction bases numbered 12, after V lost 5 bases and J lost 15 bases. CDR1 SGHVS and CDR2 FQNEAQ come from the germline V gene. This CDR3 comprises 13 residues. The DNA for the CDR3 is TGTGCCAGCAGCCCCACTAGCGGCGGGCCTGGGTTCTTC. It translates to CASSPTSGGPGFF.

With respect to this clone: An end of the junction does not agree with germline; a read error may underlie this. The V gene is TRBV7-9, the J gene TRBJ1-1; weak D call: TRBD1 (5 bases). CDR1 SEHNR and CDR2 FQNEAQ come from the germline V gene (reference sequence). This CDR3 has 15 amino acids. The CDR3 nucleotides read TGTTCCAGCAGCTTAGGGGCTACACCGAACACTGAAGCTTTCTTT. This gives the protein CSSSLGATPNTEAFF.

The chain links TRBV9 to TRBJ1-1, with D hard to call. Per germline, CDR1 SGDLS and CDR2 YYNGEE. Trimming cost V 0 bases and J 5 bases, with 14 bases left between them. The CDR3 is made up of 15 amino acids. The DNA for the CDR3 is TGTGCCAGCAGCGTAGTTCTATCGCTTGCGACTGAAGCTTTCTTT. This codes for CASSVVLSLATEAFF.

CDR3 nucleotides: TGTGCCAGCAGCTCACACCCGGGACTAGCGGCCCTCGACGAGCAGTACTTC. Its protein is CASSSHPGLAALDEQYF. This rearrangement joins TRBV7-9 to TRBJ2-7, with 11 bases aligning to TRBD2. With 4 bases clipped from V and 5 bases from J, the junction kept 13 bases outside the gene matches. Germline assignment: CDR1 SEHNR and CDR2 FQNEAQ (reference sequence). The CDR3 extends over 17 amino acids. Drawing the rest from reference TRBV7-9 and TRBJ2-7, the complete variable domain is DTGVSQNPRHKITKRGQNVTFRCDPISEHNRLYWYRQTLGQGPEFLTYFQNEAQLEKSRLLSDRFSAERPKGSFSTLEIQRTEQGDSAMYLCASSSHPGLAALDEQYFGPGTRLTVT.

This chain connects TRBV10-1 to TRBJ2-3; 7 positions match TRBD1. CDR3 length: 16 residues. Germline-derived CDR1 and CDR2 are WNHNN and SYGVQD (reference sequence). The ends lost 4 bases at V and 2 bases at J; junction bases unmatched: 9. In nucleotides, the CDR3 is TGCGCCAGCAGTGTTTTCCGGGACAGCTACACAGATACGCAGTATTTT. Amino acids: CASSVFRDSYTDTQYF.

The V call is TRBV19, the J call TRBJ1-1; possibly TRBD1 for D (5 bases). Germline V lookup: CDR1 LNHDA, CDR2 SQIVND (reference sequence). Trimming shortened V by 5 bases and J by 1 base, and 14 bases separated the two germline ends. The CDR3 is 15 residues long. The CDR3 loop reads CASSPQTAPNTEAFF. The DNA of the CDR3 is TGTGCCAGTAGTCCACAGACAGCACCGAACACTGAAGCTTTCTTT. Looking up the rest from reference TRBV19 and TRBJ1-1 gives the full variable domain: DGGITQSPKYLFRKEGQNVTLSCEQNLNHDAMYWYRQDPGQGLRLIYYSQIVNDFQKGDIAEGYSVSREKKESFPLTVTSAQKNPTAFYLCASSPQTAPNTEAFFGQGTRLTVV.

The J gene is TRBJ2-3, the V gene TRBV18; possibly TRBD1 for D (5 bases). The ends were cut back, 3 bases at V and 0 bases at J, with 10 bases in the middle. CDR3 length: 15 amino acids. Germline CDR1 reads KGHSH; CDR2 reads LQKENI. CDR3 in amino acids: CASSPSDSSTDTQYF. For the CDR3, the DNA is TGTGCCAGCTCACCCTCTGACAGCAGCACAGATACGCAGTATTTT.